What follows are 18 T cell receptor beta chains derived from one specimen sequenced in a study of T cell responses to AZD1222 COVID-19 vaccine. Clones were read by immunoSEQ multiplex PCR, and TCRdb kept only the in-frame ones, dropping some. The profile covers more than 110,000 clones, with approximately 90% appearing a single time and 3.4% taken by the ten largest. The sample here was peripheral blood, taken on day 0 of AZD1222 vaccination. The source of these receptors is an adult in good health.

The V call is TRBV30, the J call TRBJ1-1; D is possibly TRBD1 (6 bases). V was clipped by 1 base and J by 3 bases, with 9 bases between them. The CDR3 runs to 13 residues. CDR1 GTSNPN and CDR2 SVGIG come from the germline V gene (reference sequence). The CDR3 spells CAWSAQGYTEAFF. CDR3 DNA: TGTGCCTGGAGTGCCCAGGGGTACACTGAAGCTTTCTTT.

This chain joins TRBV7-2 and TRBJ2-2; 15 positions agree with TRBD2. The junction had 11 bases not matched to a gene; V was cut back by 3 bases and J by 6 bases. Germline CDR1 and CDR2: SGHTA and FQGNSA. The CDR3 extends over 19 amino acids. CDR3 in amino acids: CASSFDGLAGGSRAGELFF. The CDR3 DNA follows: TGTGCCAGCAGCTTCGATGGACTAGCGGGAGGGTCGAGGGCCGGGGAGCTGTTTTTT. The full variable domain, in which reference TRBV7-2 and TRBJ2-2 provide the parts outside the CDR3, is GAGVSQSPSNKVTEKGKDVELRCDPISGHTALYWYRQSLGQGLEFLIYFQGNSAPDKSGLPSDRFSAERTGGSVSTLTIQRTQQEDSAVYLCASSFDGLAGGSRAGELFFGEGSRLTVL.

CDR3 DNA: TGTGCCAGCAGCCACCTGGGAGGCACCGGGGAGCTGTTTTTT. This translates into CASSHLGGTGELFF. The chain has TRBV14 and TRBJ2-2, with D perhaps matching TRBD2 (6 bases). The germline V gene has CDR1 SGHDN and CDR2 FVKESK. The CDR3 has 14 residues. Trimming removed 3 bases at V and 4 bases at J, with 9 bases between.

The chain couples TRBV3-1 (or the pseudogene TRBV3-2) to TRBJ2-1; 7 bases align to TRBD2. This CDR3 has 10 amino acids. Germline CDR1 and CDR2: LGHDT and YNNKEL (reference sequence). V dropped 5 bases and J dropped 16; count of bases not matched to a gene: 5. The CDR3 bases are TGTGCCAGCAGCTCCGGGACTATTTTCTTC. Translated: CASSSGTIFF.

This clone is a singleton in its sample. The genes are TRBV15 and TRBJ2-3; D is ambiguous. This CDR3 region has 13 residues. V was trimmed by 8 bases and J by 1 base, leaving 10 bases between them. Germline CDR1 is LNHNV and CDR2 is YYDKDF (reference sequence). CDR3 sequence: CATRASGTDTQYF. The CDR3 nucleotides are TGTGCCACCCGGGCCTCTGGCACAGATACGCAGTATTTT.

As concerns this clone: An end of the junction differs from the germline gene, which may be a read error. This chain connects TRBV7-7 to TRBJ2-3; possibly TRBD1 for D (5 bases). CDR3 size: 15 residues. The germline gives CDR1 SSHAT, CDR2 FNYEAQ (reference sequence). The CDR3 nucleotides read TGTGCTAGCAGCTTAGCCGATGGGGCCACAGATACGCAGTATTTT. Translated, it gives CASSLADGATDTQYF.

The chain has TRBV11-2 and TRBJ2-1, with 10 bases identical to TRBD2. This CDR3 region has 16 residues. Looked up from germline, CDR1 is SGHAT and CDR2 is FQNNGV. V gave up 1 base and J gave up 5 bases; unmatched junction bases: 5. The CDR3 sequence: CASSLAGLANNNEQFF. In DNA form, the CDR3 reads TGTGCCAGCAGCTTAGCGGGACTAGCGAACAACAATGAGCAGTTCTTC.

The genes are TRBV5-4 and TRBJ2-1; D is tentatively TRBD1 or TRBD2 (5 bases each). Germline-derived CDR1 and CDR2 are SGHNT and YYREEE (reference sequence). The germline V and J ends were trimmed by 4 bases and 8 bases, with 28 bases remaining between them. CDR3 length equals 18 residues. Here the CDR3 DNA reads TGTGCCAGCAGCCAGTCAGGAGGCAGGGTTCGCCCAATCGATGAGCAGTTCTTC. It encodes CASSQSGGRVRPIDEQFF.

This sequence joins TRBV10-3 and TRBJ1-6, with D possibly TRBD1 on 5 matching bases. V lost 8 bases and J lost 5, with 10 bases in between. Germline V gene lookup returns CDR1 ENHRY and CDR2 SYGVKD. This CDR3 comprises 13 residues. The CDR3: CAISQENNSPLHF. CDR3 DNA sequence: TGTGCCATCTCACAGGAGAATAATTCACCCCTCCACTTT.

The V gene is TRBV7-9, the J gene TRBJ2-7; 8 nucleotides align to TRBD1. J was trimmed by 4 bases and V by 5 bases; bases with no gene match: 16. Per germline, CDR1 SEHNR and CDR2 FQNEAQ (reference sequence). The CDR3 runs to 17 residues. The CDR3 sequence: CASSTSGQVHALYEQYF. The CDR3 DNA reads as TGTGCCAGCAGCACGTCGGGACAGGTCCACGCTCTTTACGAGCAGTACTTC.

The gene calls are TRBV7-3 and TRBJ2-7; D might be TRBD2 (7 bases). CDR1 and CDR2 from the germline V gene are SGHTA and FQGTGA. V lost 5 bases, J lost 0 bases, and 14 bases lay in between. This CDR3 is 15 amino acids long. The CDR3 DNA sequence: TGTGCCAGCAGCCCCGCCGGGGGGCGCTCCTACGAGCAGTACTTC. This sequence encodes CASSPAGGRSYEQYF. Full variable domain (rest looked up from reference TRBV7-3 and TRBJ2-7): GAGVSQTPSNKVTEKGKYVELRCDPISGHTALYWYRQSLGQGPEFLIYFQGTGAADDSGLPNDRFFAVRPEGSVSTLKIQRTERGDSAVYLCASSPAGGRSYEQYFGPGTRLTVT.

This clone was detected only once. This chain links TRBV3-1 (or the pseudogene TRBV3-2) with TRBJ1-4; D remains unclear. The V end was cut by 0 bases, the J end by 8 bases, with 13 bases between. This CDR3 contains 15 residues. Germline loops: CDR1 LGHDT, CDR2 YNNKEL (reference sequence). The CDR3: CASSQEVWAGEKLFF. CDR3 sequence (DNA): TGTGCCAGCAGCCAAGAGGTGTGGGCCGGGGAAAAACTGTTTTTT.

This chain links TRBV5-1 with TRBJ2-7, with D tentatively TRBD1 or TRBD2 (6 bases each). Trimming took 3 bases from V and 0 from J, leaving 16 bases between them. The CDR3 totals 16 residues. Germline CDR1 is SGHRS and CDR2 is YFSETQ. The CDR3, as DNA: TGCGCCAGCAGCTCGATGTCGGGGGACAACTCCTACGAGCAGTACTTC. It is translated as CASSSMSGDNSYEQYF.

CDR3 protein: CASSQAQGYEQYF. DNA of the CDR3: TGCGCCAGCAGCCAAGCACAGGGATACGAGCAGTACTTC. The V gene is TRBV4-3, the J gene TRBJ2-7; D is perhaps TRBD1 (6 bases). The CDR3 is 13 residues long. Trimming shortened V by 1 base and J by 4 bases, and 8 bases separated the two germline ends. CDR1 is LGHNA and CDR2 is YSLEER in the germline V gene.

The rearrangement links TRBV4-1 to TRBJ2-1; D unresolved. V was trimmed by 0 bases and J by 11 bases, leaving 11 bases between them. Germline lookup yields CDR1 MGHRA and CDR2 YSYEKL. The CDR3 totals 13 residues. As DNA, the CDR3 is TGCGCCAGCAGCCAAGAAAGAGACACGCAGCAGTTCTTC. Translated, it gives CASSQERDTQQFF.

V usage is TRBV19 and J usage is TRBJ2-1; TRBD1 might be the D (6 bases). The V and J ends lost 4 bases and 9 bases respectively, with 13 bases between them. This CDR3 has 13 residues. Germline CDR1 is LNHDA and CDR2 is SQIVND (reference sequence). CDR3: CASSTGVGSEQFF. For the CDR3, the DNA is TGTGCCAGTAGTACAGGGGTAGGGTCTGAGCAGTTCTTC.

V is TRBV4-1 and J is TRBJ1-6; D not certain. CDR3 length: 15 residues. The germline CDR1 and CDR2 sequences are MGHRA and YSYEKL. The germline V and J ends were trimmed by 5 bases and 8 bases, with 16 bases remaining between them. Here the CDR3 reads CASSFGQNIDSPLHF. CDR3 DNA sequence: TGCGCCAGCAGCTTCGGTCAGAACATTGATTCACCCCTCCACTTT.

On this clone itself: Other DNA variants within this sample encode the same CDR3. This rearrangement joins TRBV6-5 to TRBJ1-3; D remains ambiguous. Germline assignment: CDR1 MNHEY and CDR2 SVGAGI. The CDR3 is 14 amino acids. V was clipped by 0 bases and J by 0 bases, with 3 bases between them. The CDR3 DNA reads TGTGCCAGCAGTTACTCCGGCTCTGGAAACACCATATATTTT. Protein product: CASSYSGSGNTIYF.